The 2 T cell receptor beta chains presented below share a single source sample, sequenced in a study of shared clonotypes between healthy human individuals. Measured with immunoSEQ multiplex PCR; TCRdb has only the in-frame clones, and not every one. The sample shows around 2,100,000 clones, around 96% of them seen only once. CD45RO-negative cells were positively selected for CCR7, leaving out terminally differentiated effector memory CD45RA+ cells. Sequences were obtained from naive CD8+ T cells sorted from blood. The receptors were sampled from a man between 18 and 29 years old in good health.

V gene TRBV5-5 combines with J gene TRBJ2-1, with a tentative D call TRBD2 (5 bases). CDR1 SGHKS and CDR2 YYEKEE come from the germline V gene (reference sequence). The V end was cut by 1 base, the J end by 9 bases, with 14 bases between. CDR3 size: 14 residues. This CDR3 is CASSLPPPGSEQFF. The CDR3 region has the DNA TGTGCCAGCAGCTTGCCACCCCCTGGGAGTGAGCAGTTCTTC.

This CDR3 reads CASSLRGQSTDTQYF. The CDR3 DNA reads as TGTGCCAGCAGCTTAAGGGGTCAGAGCACAGATACGCAGTATTTT. The chain combines TRBV11-2 with TRBJ2-3, with TRBD1 as a possible D gene (5 bases). Trimming removed 2 bases at V and 0 bases at J, with 9 bases between. CDR1 SGHAT and CDR2 FQNNGV come from the germline V gene. The CDR3 spans 15 residues.